One and the same sample provided the 8 T cell receptor beta chains below, sequenced in a study of neurological immune-mediated disorders. TCRdb reprocessed the 5' RACE reads via MiXCR and lists one record per CDR3 protein. The sample lists about 69,000 distinct CDR3 sequences; 3.9% were seen once. Sequencing was carried out using PBMCs. Every receptor here comes from a man aged 30 to 45 with multiple sclerosis.

This clonotype was seen ten or more times. This chain links TRBV7-2 with TRBJ1-6; no definite D call. The length of the CDR3 is 11 residues. Germline V gene data show CDR1 as SGHTA and CDR2 as FQGNSA. Trimming cost V 5 bases and J 10 bases, with 6 bases left between them. The CDR3 DNA follows: TGTGCCAGCAGCCTCCGATCACCCCTCCACTTT. Translation: CASSLRSPLHF.

The chain is built from TRBV2 and TRBJ2-3, with TRBD1 matching 10 bases. Trimming cost V 11 bases and J 2 bases; bases outside gene matches: 7. Germline V CDR1 and CDR2: SNHLY, FYNNEI. The CDR3 is made up of 14 amino acids. The CDR3 region has the DNA TGTGCCTTTCGGACAGGGGGATACACAGATACGCAGTATTTT. It yields the protein CAFRTGGYTDTQYF.

This clonotype was seen ten or more times. The chain uses TRBV4-3 and TRBJ1-2; D gene uncertain. Germline lookup yields CDR1 LGHNA and CDR2 YSLEER. V was pared by 0 bases and J by 0 bases, with 5 bases between. This CDR3 has 14 amino acids. In DNA, the CDR3 is TGCGCCAGCAGCCAAGAACCTTCTAACTATGGCTACACCTTC. It yields the protein CASSQEPSNYGYTF.

This clonotype was seen many times. The chain joins TRBV7-9 to TRBJ2-5; D is perhaps TRBD1 or TRBD2 (6 bases each). Germline V gene lookup returns CDR1 SEHNR and CDR2 FQNEAQ (reference sequence). Trimming stripped 5 bases from V and 2 bases from J, with 30 bases between. The CDR3 consists of 20 residues. CDR3 loop: CASSEPSGGTPGGTQETQYF. In DNA, the CDR3 is TGTGCCAGCAGCGAACCCAGCGGCGGAACCCCTGGGGGGACACAAGAGACCCAGTACTTC. The full variable domain, its missing parts supplied by reference TRBV7-9 and TRBJ2-5, is DTGVSQNPRHKITKRGQNVTFRCDPISEHNRLYWYRQTLGQGPEFLTYFQNEAQLEKSRLLSDRFSAERPKGSFSTLEIQRTEQGDSAMYLCASSEPSGGTPGGTQETQYFGPGTRLLVL.

This clonotype was seen at least ten times. The chain carries TRBV20-1 and TRBJ2-1, with 11 bases matching TRBD2. V trimming: 4 bases; J trimming: 8 bases; junction bases outside the gene matches: 13. CDR3 length equals 16 residues. CDR1 and CDR2 from the germline V gene are DFQATT and SNEGSKA (reference sequence). The CDR3: CSAKVLTSGDSHEQFF. CDR3 DNA: TGCAGTGCTAAGGTGCTGACTAGCGGGGACTCCCATGAGCAGTTCTTC.

The chain links TRBV7-9 to TRBJ1-2, with 7 positions matching TRBD1. The trim removed 7 bases at V and 5 bases at J, leaving 7 bases unmatched. The CDR3 is 13 residues long. Germline CDR1 SEHNR, CDR2 FQNEAQ (reference sequence). The CDR3 protein is CASNVQGTYGYTF. In DNA, the CDR3 is TGTGCCAGCAACGTACAGGGGACGTATGGCTACACCTTC.

This clonotype occurred many times. V usage is TRBV5-1 and J usage is TRBJ2-1; 8 bases align to TRBD2. This CDR3 spans 14 amino acids. The V gene end was trimmed by 6 bases and the J gene end by 5 bases; junction bases not matched to a gene: 7. Germline CDR1 SGHRS, CDR2 YFSETQ. In nucleotides, the CDR3 is TGCGCCAGCACATCCGGGACTAGAGACAATGAGCAGTTCTTC. Its protein product is CASTSGTRDNEQFF.

This clonotype was detected many times. The chain is built from TRBV20-1 and TRBJ1-2; D remains unclear. The CDR3 runs to 13 residues. CDR1 and CDR2 from the germline V gene are DFQATT and SNEGSKA (reference sequence). Trimming took 3 bases from V and 0 from J, leaving 8 bases between them. The CDR3 bases are TGCAGTGCTAGCCGGACGGCTAACTATGGCTACACCTTC. Amino acids: CSASRTANYGYTF.